This TCR beta chain was observed in a study of T-cell memory formation after mild COVID-19. MiXCR, run by TCRdb on the 5' RACE reads, gives a single entry per CDR3 protein. Here the sample spans 350,000 to 550,000 distinct CDR3 sequences, under 20% being singletons. The CDR3 length is 14 residues. Trimming pared 2 bases from V and 2 bases from J, leaving 4 bases between. Germline values: CDR1 SGHAT, CDR2 FQNNGV. The receptor comes from a man younger than 35 who had mild COVID-19 (a few samples of this study predate the infection). Cell type and time point are not known. Specimen: PBMCs or a T cell subset sorted from them (not recorded which). The chain has TRBV11-2 and TRBJ2-6; no firm D call. CDR3 coding DNA: TGTGCCAGCAGCTTACCAACTGGGGCCAACGTCCTGACTTTC. Translated: CASSLPTGANVLTF.